The 6 T cell receptor beta chains listed next were all sequenced from one sample in a study of breast tumors, draining lymph nodes, adjacent tissues. TCRdb re-called the multiplex PCR reads through MiXCR, storing one row per CDR3 protein. Of approximately 52,000 distinct CDR3 sequences listed, less than 55% are singletons. The specimen sequenced was breast tumor tissue. These receptors originate from a female donor with breast cancer. Some clones in this sample may be carry-over from other donors' samples.

This clonotype has a count of ten or more. The gene calls are TRBV7-9 and TRBJ2-3, with D possibly being TRBD2 (6 bases). The V and J ends lost 4 bases and 7 bases respectively, with 21 bases between them. Looked up from germline, CDR1 is SEHNR and CDR2 is FQNEAQ (reference sequence). The CDR3 has 16 amino acids. This CDR3 is CASSSGTGALVNTQYF. In DNA form, the CDR3 reads TGTGCCAGCAGCTCGGGGACGGGAGCCTTGGTGAATACGCAGTATTTT.

J is TRBJ1-2 and V is TRBV25-1; no firm D call. The CDR3 consists of 14 residues. Germline-derived CDR1 and CDR2 are MGHDK and SYGVNS. The germline V and J ends were trimmed by 6 bases and 10 bases, with 21 bases remaining between them. The CDR3 reads CASSVLGGSMDYTF. The CDR3 DNA is TGTGCCAGCAGCGTTTTAGGTGGTTCTATGGACTACACCTTC.

At least ten counts were recorded for this clonotype. The chain uses TRBV29-1 and TRBJ2-7; 10 bases align to TRBD2. The CDR3 length is 13 residues. The V and J ends lost 4 bases and 5 bases, in that order; junction bases with no gene match: 5. CDR1 and CDR2 from the germline V gene are SQVTM and ANQGSEA. This CDR3 reads CSVVPSGRNEQYF. Here the CDR3 DNA reads TGCAGCGTTGTCCCTAGCGGGAGAAACGAGCAGTACTTC.

This clonotype has ten or more counts. V gene TRBV7-2 combines with J gene TRBJ2-1, with TRBD2 identical over 9 bases. Germline trimming cut 5 bases from V and 9 bases from J; bases unmatched to any gene: 11. CDR3 length: 15 residues. Germline assignment: CDR1 SGHTA and CDR2 FQGNSA. Written as DNA, the CDR3 is TGTGCCAGCAGCACCGCGGGAGGGATCATTAGTGAGCAGTTCTTC. Amino acid sequence: CASSTAGGIISEQFF.

In its sample, this clonotype was seen many times. The rearrangement uses TRBV6-2 or TRBV6-3 and TRBJ2-7; TRBD2 aligns across 7 bases. V dropped 6 bases and J dropped 2; count of bases not matched to a gene: 7. This CDR3 spans 14 amino acids. Germline assignment: CDR1 MNHEY and CDR2 SVGEGT. DNA for the CDR3: TGTGCCAGCAGCCCCGAAGCGGGACCCTACGAGCAGTACTTC. Its protein product is CASSPEAGPYEQYF.

This clonotype was seen a few times. The genes are TRBV20-1 and TRBJ2-7; D is unresolved. The germline V gene encodes CDR1 DFQATT and CDR2 SNEGSKA (reference sequence). The CDR3 is 12 amino acids. Trimming took 3 bases from V and 0 from J, leaving 6 bases between them. The CDR3 sequence is CSASRSSYEQYF. The CDR3 DNA reads TGCAGTGCTAGTCGAAGCTCCTACGAGCAGTACTTC.